The T cell receptor beta chain described here comes from a study of cytomegalovirus exposure and HLA in healthy donors. Study summary: In terms of ancestry, the Caucasian-associated cluster contained roughly four fifths of the 398 genotyped donors.

The PCR contained 60 Vbeta and 13 Jbeta primers. In the original processing: The count from a later analysis was tens of millions of unique TCR beta chains, 9.5 million to 13 million of them shared. Sequencing was performed with immunoSEQ multiplex PCR; in TCRdb, only in-frame clones are kept and a portion is missing. V and J calls and clone size come straight from that table; D and trimming were deduced from the DNA. The table lists 120,000 to 150,000 clones, around three fifths of them singletons. About this clone itself: No antigen is known for it.

Regarding the study as a whole: Highest at DRB1 and lowest at HLA-C, TCR association rates differed among HLA loci in a later analysis. Analyses of presence/absence relied on an assumption of roughly uniform sequencing depth across donors.

V lost 7 bases and J 2 bases, leaving 14 bases between the germline ends. Germline CDR1 reads ENHRY; CDR2 reads SYGVKD. The CDR3 has 14 residues. Sample: PBMCs. The receptor's source is a woman aged 25 to 39 in good health and CMV-seropositive. The gene calls are TRBV10-3 and TRBJ1-1, with D maybe TRBD1 (5 bases). In DNA form, the CDR3 reads TGTGCCATCACGCCAGGGAGGGATAACACTGAAGCTTTCTTT. Translating it yields CAITPGRDNTEAFF.